Listed here is a single T cell receptor (beta chain). Antigen: not known. Libraries were prepared by immunoSEQ multiplex PCR; TCRdb keeps only in-frame clonotypes and omits some of them. The sample carries roughly 7,000 clones, about four fifths recorded once. Per the germline V gene, CDR1 is KGHSH and CDR2 is LQKENI. V gave up 5 bases and J gave up 0 bases; unmatched junction bases: 4. The CDR3 covers 16 residues. These data are taken from a study of PD-1 blockade in classical Hodgkin lymphoma. Study observations and caveats: Underlying causes for the observed repertoire differences were not defined, possibly disease activity or prior therapy. Newly diagnosed patients reportedly had lower baseline TCR diversity than healthy donors.

The time point denotes: newly diagnosed, previously untreated cHL patient sample. A comparison was provided by newly diagnosed, untreated classical Hodgkin lymphoma PBMCs. This TCR came from a human donor with classical Hodgkin lymphoma. This rearrangement joins TRBV18 to TRBJ2-2, with TRBD1 identical over 9 bases. The sample was peripheral blood mononuclear cells (PBMCs). The chain's CDR3 is CASSSGTGSNTGELFF. In nucleotides, the CDR3 is TGTGCCAGCTCATCTGGGACAGGGTCGAACACCGGGGAGCTGTTTTTT.